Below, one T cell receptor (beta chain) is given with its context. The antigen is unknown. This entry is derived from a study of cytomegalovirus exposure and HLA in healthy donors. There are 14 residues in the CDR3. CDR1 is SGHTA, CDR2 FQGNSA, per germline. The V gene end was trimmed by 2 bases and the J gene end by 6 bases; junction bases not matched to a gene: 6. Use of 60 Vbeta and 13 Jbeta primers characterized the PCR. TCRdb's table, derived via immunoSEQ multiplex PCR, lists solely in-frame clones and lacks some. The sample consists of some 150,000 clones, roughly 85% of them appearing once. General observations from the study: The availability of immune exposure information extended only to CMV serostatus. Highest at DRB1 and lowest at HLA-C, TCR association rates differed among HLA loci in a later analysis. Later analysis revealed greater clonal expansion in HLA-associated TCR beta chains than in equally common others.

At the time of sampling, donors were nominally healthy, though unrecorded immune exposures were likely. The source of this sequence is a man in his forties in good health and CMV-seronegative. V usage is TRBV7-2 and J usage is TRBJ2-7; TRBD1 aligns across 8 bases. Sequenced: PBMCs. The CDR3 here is CASSLRQGYGEQYF. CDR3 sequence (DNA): TGTGCCAGCAGCTTAAGACAGGGGTACGGCGAGCAGTACTTC. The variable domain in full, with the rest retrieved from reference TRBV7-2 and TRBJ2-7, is GAGVSQSPSNKVTEKGKDVELRCDPISGHTALYWYRQSLGQGLEFLIYFQGNSAPDKSGLPSDRFSAERTGGSVSTLTIQRTQQEDSAVYLCASSLRQGYGEQYFGPGTRLTVT.